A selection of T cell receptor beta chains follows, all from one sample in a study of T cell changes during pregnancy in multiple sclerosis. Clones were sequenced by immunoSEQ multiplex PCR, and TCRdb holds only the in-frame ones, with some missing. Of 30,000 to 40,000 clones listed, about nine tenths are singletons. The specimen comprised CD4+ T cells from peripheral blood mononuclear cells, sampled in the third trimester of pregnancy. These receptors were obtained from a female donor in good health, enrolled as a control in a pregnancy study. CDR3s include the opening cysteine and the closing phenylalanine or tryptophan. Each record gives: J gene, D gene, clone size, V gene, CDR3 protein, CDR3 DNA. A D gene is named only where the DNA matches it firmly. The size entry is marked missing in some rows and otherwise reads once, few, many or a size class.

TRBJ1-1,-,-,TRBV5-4,CASSPAQRGTEAFF,TGTGCCAGCAGCCCCGCCCAGAGAGGCACTGAAGCTTTCTTT
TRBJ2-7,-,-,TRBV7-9,CASSSYRGQGIREQYF,TGTGCCAGCAGCTCCTACCGAGGGCAGGGGATTCGGGAGCAGTACTTC
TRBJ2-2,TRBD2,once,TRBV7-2,CASSSRTSGRNTGELFF,TGTGCCAGCAGCTCTCGGACTAGCGGGAGGAACACCGGGGAGCTGTTTTTT
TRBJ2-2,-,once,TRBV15,CATSRGASLNTGELFF,TGTGCCACCAGCAGGGGCGCAAGCCTCAACACCGGGGAGCTGTTTTTT
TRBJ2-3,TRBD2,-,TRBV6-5,CASSGLAVDTQYF,TGTGCCAGCAGTGGACTAGCGGTTGATACGCAGTATTTT
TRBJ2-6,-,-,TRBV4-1,CASSQTLSRSLAGANVLTF,TGCGCCAGCAGCCAAACCCTATCTAGGAGTTTGGCTGGGGCCAACGTCCTGACTTTC
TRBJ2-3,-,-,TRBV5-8,CASSQGQTPSTDTQYF,TGTGCCAGCAGCCAAGGACAGACCCCTAGCACAGATACGCAGTATTTT
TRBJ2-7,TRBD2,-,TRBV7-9,CASSIASAGEGEQYF,TGTGCCAGCAGCATAGCGTCTGCGGGAGAGGGCGAGCAGTACTTC
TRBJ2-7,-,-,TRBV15,CATSRSYGGRGLEQYF,TGTGCCACCAGCAGATCGTACGGGGGGCGCGGTTTAGAGCAGTACTTC
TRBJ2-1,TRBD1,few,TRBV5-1,CASSLGQPYNEQFF,TGCGCCAGCAGCCTGGGACAGCCATACAATGAGCAGTTCTTC
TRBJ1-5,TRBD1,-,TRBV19,CASTHQGAGGAGNQPQHF,TGTGCCAGTACCCACCAAGGGGCAGGGGGCGCGGGCAATCAGCCCCAGCATTTT